Below are 20 T cell receptor beta chains sequenced from a single sample in a study of CD8 T cells in ankylosing spondylitis. The study's findings and limits: Blood from ankylosing spondylitis patients appeared to carry a characteristic roughly eight-variant TCR beta motif.

Their antigens remain unidentified. MiXCR, run by TCRdb on the 5' RACE reads, gives a single entry per CDR3 protein. The sample has 450,000 or so distinct CDR3 sequences, roughly 25% seen once. Specimen: blood, either unsorted or a sorted T cell fraction (not recorded which). These receptors originate from a male donor with ankylosing spondylitis.

Only a few counts were recorded for this clonotype. The chain links TRBV20-1 to TRBJ1-6; D call uncertain. This CDR3 is built from 15 residues. CDR1 DFQATT and CDR2 SNEGSKA come from the germline V gene (reference sequence). With 3 bases removed from V and 7 bases from J, the gap between germline ends came to 16 bases. CDR3: CSASSEGFPNSPLHF. The CDR3 coding sequence is TGCAGTGCTAGTTCCGAGGGCTTCCCAAATTCACCCCTCCACTTT.

V and J are TRBV3-1 and TRBJ1-2; tentative D call: TRBD1 (5 bases). Germline assignment: CDR1 LGHDT and CDR2 YNNKEL (reference sequence). V lost 0 bases to trimming and J lost 0 bases, with 11 bases between them. The CDR3 is 16 amino acids. The CDR3 nucleotides are TGTGCCAGCAGCCAAGATCCGACAGCGACTAACTATGGCTACACCTTC. This translates into CASSQDPTATNYGYTF.

The chain uses TRBV3-1 and TRBJ2-7, with a possible D match to TRBD2 (5 bases). Trimming pared 4 bases from V and 1 base from J, leaving 14 bases between. CDR1 and CDR2 (germline): LGHDT, YNNKEL (reference sequence). CDR3 size: 15 residues. DNA for the CDR3: TGTGCCAGCAGCCTGAACTGGGAGCCTTCCTACGAGCAGTACTTC. Translation gives CASSLNWEPSYEQYF.

This clonotype was observed a few times. The genes are TRBV10-3 and TRBJ1-1; 10 nucleotides match TRBD1. Germline CDR1 is ENHRY and CDR2 is SYGVKD. J gave up 1 base and V 3 bases, and 5 bases lay outside the gene matches. This CDR3 comprises 16 residues. In DNA, the CDR3 is TGTGCCATCAGTGAACCCGGGACAGGGGCGAACACTGAAGCTTTCTTT. Its translation is CAISEPGTGANTEAFF.

CDR3 DNA sequence: TGTGCCAGCGGAGAAGGGACTGGGACGTACAATGAGCAGTTCTTC. It translates to CASGEGTGTYNEQFF. The genes are TRBV6-1 and TRBJ2-1; maybe TRBD2 (6 bases). V shed 8 bases and J shed 4 bases, with 18 bases lying between them. Germline CDR1 reads MNHNS; CDR2 reads SASEGT. The CDR3 loop spans 15 amino acids.

The rearrangement links TRBV20-1 to TRBJ1-2, with a possible D match to TRBD1 (5 bases). CDR3 length: 14 residues. The V gene's germline CDR1 is DFQATT and CDR2 SNEGSKA (reference sequence). V lost 1 base, J lost 4 bases, and 13 bases lay in between. CDR3 DNA sequence: TGCAGTGCTAGAGCCAACCCAGGGTCCTATGGCTACACCTTC. Amino acid sequence: CSARANPGSYGYTF.

The chain uses TRBV21-1 and TRBJ2-7; TRBD2 is the table's D call and was not checked against the DNA. TRBV21-1 is termed a pseudogene. The CDR3 runs to 15 residues. The CDR3 sequence is CASNGEGRWVYEQYF. In nucleotides, the CDR3 is TGTGCCAGCAATGGGGAGGGGAGATGGGTCTACGAGCAGTACTTC.

The genes are TRBV7-9 and TRBJ2-1; TRBD2 matches at 8 bases. This CDR3 is 15 amino acids long. Germline V gene sequence: CDR1 SEHNR, CDR2 FQNEAQ (reference sequence). V shed 6 bases and J 0 bases; nucleotides not matched to a gene: 4. The CDR3 DNA is TGTGCCAGCAGTCAGCGGGGGAGCTCCTACAATGAGCAGTTCTTC. Its protein is CASSQRGSSYNEQFF.

This clonotype has only a few counts. The chain uses TRBV12-3 or TRBV12-4 and TRBJ1-3; 8 nucleotides align to TRBD1. V shed 5 bases and J 0 bases; nucleotides not matched to a gene: 6. The CDR3 contains 16 residues. CDR3 nucleotides: TGTGCCAGCAGTACTAGGACAGGGCTCTCTGGAAACACCATATATTTT. Translated, it gives CASSTRTGLSGNTIYF.

The chain joins TRBV2 to TRBJ2-1; unclear D gene. The length of the CDR3 is 11 residues. Germline assignment: CDR1 SNHLY and CDR2 FYNNEI. V lost 7 bases to trimming and J lost 10 bases, with 11 bases between them. The CDR3 DNA follows: TGTGCCAGCACTAACCGTGGGGAGCAGTTCTTC. It translates to CASTNRGEQFF. The full variable domain, completed using reference TRBV2 and TRBJ2-1, is EPEVTQTPSHQVTQMGQEVILRCVPISNHLYFYWYRQILGQKVEFLVSFYNNEISEKSEIFDDQFSVERPDGSNFTLKIRSTKLEDSAMYFCASTNRGEQFFGPGTRLTVL.

This chain links TRBV6-5 with TRBJ2-7; 13 bases are shared with TRBD2. CDR1 is MNHEY and CDR2 is SVGAGI in the germline V gene. The CDR3 covers 15 residues. Trimming at V came to 2 bases and at J to 5 bases, leaving 3 bases not matched to a gene. The CDR3 sequence is CASSYPTSGRHEQYF. In nucleotides, the CDR3 is TGTGCCAGCAGTTACCCGACTAGCGGGAGGCACGAGCAGTACTTC.

This clonotype was detected only a few times. This chain joins TRBV3-1 and TRBJ2-1; a weak D match, TRBD2 (6 bases). The CDR3 length is 15 residues. Trimming cost V 5 bases and J 6 bases, with 17 bases left between them. From germline, CDR1 is LGHDT and CDR2 YNNKEL (reference sequence). CDR3 residues: CASSSTGTALNEQFF. The CDR3 nucleotides read TGTGCCAGCAGCTCTACCGGGACTGCCCTCAATGAGCAGTTCTTC.

The J gene is TRBJ2-1, the V gene TRBV14; 12 nucleotides agree with TRBD2. The CDR3 has 16 residues. Germline V CDR1 and CDR2: SGHDN, FVKESK. V was clipped by 4 bases and J by 5 bases; unmatched bases: 6. The CDR3 reads CASSPTSGRSDNEQFF. As DNA, the CDR3 is TGTGCCAGCAGCCCTACTAGCGGGAGGTCGGACAATGAGCAGTTCTTC.

The V gene is TRBV9, the J gene TRBJ2-3, with 8 bases lining up with TRBD1. Germline V CDR1 and CDR2: SGDLS, YYNGEE. The J segment lost 1 base and the V segment lost 5 bases, leaving 12 bases of the junction unmatched. The CDR3 sequence is 17 residues long. CDR3 protein: CASSRYTRGQGTDTQYF. In DNA form, the CDR3 reads TGTGCCAGCAGTCGATACACCAGGGGGCAAGGCACAGATACGCAGTATTTT.

This clonotype was picked up a small number of times. The chain couples TRBV10-3 to TRBJ2-4, with D possibly being TRBD1 (8 bases). Germline V gene sequence: CDR1 ENHRY, CDR2 SYGVKD. V lost 0 bases and J lost 6, with 18 bases in between. The CDR3 extends over 17 amino acids. CDR3 protein: CAISESGGQGGRNIQYF. The CDR3 nucleotides are TGTGCCATCAGTGAGTCGGGTGGACAGGGCGGGAGAAACATTCAGTACTTC.

At least ten counts were recorded for this clonotype. V and J are TRBV29-1 and TRBJ2-1; 9 positions agree with TRBD2. Germline loops: CDR1 SQVTM, CDR2 ANQGSEA. This CDR3 comprises 14 residues. V was clipped by 6 bases and J by 2 bases; unmatched bases: 5. Written as DNA, the CDR3 is TGCAGCGTACCCCGGACTAGCGCCTACAATGAGCAGTTCTTC. This gives the protein CSVPRTSAYNEQFF.

The chain carries TRBV2 and TRBJ1-3; no definite D call. V dropped 11 bases and J dropped 3 bases, with 11 bases sitting between them. Germline loops: CDR1 SNHLY, CDR2 FYNNEI. The length of the CDR3 is 12 residues. CDR3 region: CAGRRDGNTIYF. The DNA for the CDR3 is TGTGCCGGTCGGAGGGATGGAAACACCATATATTTT. Looking up the rest from reference TRBV2 and TRBJ1-3 gives the full variable domain: EPEVTQTPSHQVTQMGQEVILRCVPISNHLYFYWYRQILGQKVEFLVSFYNNEISEKSEIFDDQFSVERPDGSNFTLKIRSTKLEDSAMYFCAGRRDGNTIYFGEGSWLTVV.

V gene TRBV7-9 combines with J gene TRBJ2-1, with 8 bases identical to TRBD2. V lost 5 bases and J lost 5; bases outside the gene matches: 2. This CDR3 region has 13 residues. Germline V gives CDR1 SEHNR, CDR2 FQNEAQ (reference sequence). This CDR3 reads CASSRGGNNEQFF. CDR3 bases: TGTGCCAGCAGCCGGGGGGGGAACAATGAGCAGTTCTTC.

The chain is built from TRBV3-1 and TRBJ2-2; TRBD2 agrees at 10 bases. The CDR3 covers 18 residues. With V trimmed by 7 bases and J by 5 bases, 16 bases remained unmatched. Germline V gives CDR1 LGHDT, CDR2 YNNKEL (reference sequence). The CDR3 region has the DNA TGTGCCAGCATGTCCGGGACTAGCGTCGTCCCAGCTACCGGGGAGCTGTTTTTT. Translation gives CASMSGTSVVPATGELFF.

This clonotype was counted a few times. The V gene is TRBV5-1, the J gene TRBJ2-2; TRBD2 aligns across 8 bases. Looked up from germline, CDR1 is SGHRS and CDR2 is YFSETQ. CDR3 length equals 16 residues. After removal of 1 base from V and 7 bases from J, the junction contained 9 bases not matched to a gene. The CDR3 nucleotides are TGCGCCAGCAGCTTGAATCGCGGGAGGTCCGGCGGGGAGCTGTTTTTT. Translating gives CASSLNRGRSGGELFF.